Listed below are T cell receptor beta chains from one sample, sequenced in a study of PD-L1 blockade in urothelial cancer. Profiled with immunoSEQ multiplex PCR; TCRdb holds only in-frame clones, not every one. Of 38,000 or so clones listed, about 82% are singletons. This specimen consisted of PBMCs, obtained around atezolizumab (anti-PD-L1) treatment. All receptors derive from a man at least 80 years old with urothelial cancer. CDR3s include the opening cysteine and the closing phenylalanine or tryptophan. The D gene is left open where the match is weak. A row's size may be missing; if present it is once, few, many or a size class.

v_gene,j_gene,abundance,d_gene,CDR3nt,CDR3aa
TRBV30,TRBJ2-2,.,.,TGTGCCTGGAGTGTAAGCGGGAACACCGGGGAGCTGTTTTTT,CAWSVSGNTGELFF
TRBV7-9,TRBJ2-2,.,TRBD1,TGTGCCAGCACCACCACAGGGGCCGGGGAGCTGTTTTTT,CASTTTGAGELFF
TRBV27,TRBJ2-5,once,TRBD1,TGTGCCAGCAGTTTAGGGACAGGGCGACAAGAGACCCAGTACTTC,CASSLGTGRQETQYF
TRBV11-2,TRBJ2-5,.,.,TGTGCCAGCAGCCCACTTGGGACTGCCGGGGAGACCCAGTACTTC,CASSPLGTAGETQYF
TRBV6-1,TRBJ2-7,.,TRBD1,TGTGCCAGCTCCACGACAGGGTTATCTTACGAGCAGTACTTC,CASSTTGLSYEQYF
TRBV6-5,TRBJ2-7,.,.,TGTGCCAGCAGTTACAAGCTCGGGGCCTACGAGCAGTACTTC,CASSYKLGAYEQYF
TRBV29-1,TRBJ2-3,.,.,TGCAGCGTTGTTGGTCAGGCTCAAGGTACGCAGTATTTT,CSVVGQAQGTQYF
TRBV6-5,TRBJ1-1,.,.,TGTGCCAGCAGTTCAGGCCCGATTGAAGCTTTCTTT,CASSSGPIEAFF
TRBV29-1,TRBJ2-5,.,TRBD1,TGCAGCGCAAACCGGGACAGCAACTTCCAAGAGACCCAGTACTTC,CSANRDSNFQETQYF
TRBV11-2,TRBJ2-7,few,.,TGTGCCAGCAGCTTAGTTTCAGGGTTCTACGAGCAGTACTTC,CASSLVSGFYEQYF
TRBV5-4,TRBJ2-1,.,.,TGTGCCAGCAGACCCCAGGGTTACAATGAGCAGTTCTTC,CASRPQGYNEQFF
TRBV7-9,TRBJ2-3,.,TRBD1,TGTGCCAGCAGCCTTATCACAGGGGGCGGCACAGATACGCAGTATTTT,CASSLITGGGTDTQYF
TRBV19,TRBJ2-1,.,.,TGTGCCAGTAGTATTGAGGCTATGAGCTCCTACAATGAGCAGTTCTTC,CASSIEAMSSYNEQFF
TRBV2,TRBJ2-1,.,.,TGTGCCAGCCTCGCTATGTTAGACAATGAGCAGTTCTTC,CASLAMLDNEQFF
TRBV7-2,TRBJ2-7,once,TRBD1,TGTGCCAGCAGCTCCCGGGGACAGGCCAATTACGAGCAGTACTTC,CASSSRGQANYEQYF
TRBV4-1,TRBJ2-5,few,.,TGCGCCAGCAGCCAAGAAGGCAGGGGACAAGAGACCCAGTACTTC,CASSQEGRGQETQYF
TRBV2,TRBJ1-1,.,.,TGTGCCAGCAATTTTGGCAGGATGAACACTGAAGCTTTCTTT,CASNFGRMNTEAFF
TRBV5-5,TRBJ1-2,.,.,TGTGCCAGCAGCCCCCGACAGTTCCAGTCCTATGGCTACACCTTC,CASSPRQFQSYGYTF
TRBV9,TRBJ2-1,once,TRBD2,TGTGCCAGCAGCGCGCAGGGACTAGCTAACTACAATGAGCAGTTCTTC,CASSAQGLANYNEQFF